These 14 T cell receptor beta chains were sequenced from one sample in a study of blood T cell repertoires in COVID-19. Data came from immunoSEQ multiplex PCR; TCRdb stores just in-frame clones and leaves some out. The repertoire includes about 300,000 clones, 80% to 90% of them detected once, and around 4% sits in the top ten. Sequenced input: PBMCs or T cells enriched from blood (not recorded which). The source is a man aged 30 to 45 who had recovered from COVID-19.

V usage is TRBV20-1 and J usage is TRBJ2-1; 7 bases map to TRBD2. Looked up from germline, CDR1 is DFQATT and CDR2 is SNEGSKA (reference sequence). V trimming: 3 bases; J trimming: 0 bases; junction bases outside the gene matches: 5. The CDR3 consists of 15 residues. For the CDR3, the DNA is TGCAGTGCTAGTAGCGCGGGAGTCTCCTACAATGAGCAGTTCTTC. Its translation is CSASSAGVSYNEQFF.

The gene calls are TRBV4-2 and TRBJ1-1, with D tentatively TRBD1 (6 bases). This CDR3 spans 17 amino acids. Deletions cut 0 bases from V and 2 bases from J, with 16 bases between. Germline V lookup: CDR1 LGHNA, CDR2 YNFKEQ. CDR3 sequence: CASSQDRVGGRNTEAFF. CDR3 DNA sequence: TGTGCCAGCAGCCAAGATCGTGTGGGGGGGCGAAACACTGAAGCTTTCTTT.

The V and J genes are TRBV5-3 and TRBJ1-4, with D perhaps matching TRBD1 (5 bases). TRBV5-3 is an ORF, with its function uncertain. Trimming stripped 2 bases from V and 8 bases from J, with 16 bases between. This CDR3 comprises 15 residues. Here the CDR3 DNA reads TGTGCCAGAAGCTTAGCAGGGCCTTTCGGGGAAAAACTGTTTTTT. This encodes CARSLAGPFGEKLFF.

The V gene is TRBV28, the J gene TRBJ1-1; TRBD1 might be the D (6 bases). In germline, CDR1 is MDHEN, CDR2 SYDVKM. The V and J ends lost 3 bases and 3 bases respectively, with 17 bases between them. The CDR3 has 16 amino acids. This CDR3 is CASSFRQARIYTEAFF. CDR3 sequence (DNA): TGTGCCAGCAGTTTTAGACAGGCCCGAATTTACACTGAAGCTTTCTTT.

This chain joins TRBV5-5 and TRBJ2-5; the match to TRBD1 covers 8 bases. With V trimmed by 0 bases and J by 2 bases, 9 bases remained unmatched. The CDR3 covers 17 residues. Germline lookup yields CDR1 SGHKS and CDR2 YYEKEE (reference sequence). As DNA, the CDR3 is TGTGCCAGCAGCTTGGCCATAGGCCACAGGGGGCAAGAGACCCAGTACTTC. Its translation is CASSLAIGHRGQETQYF. Full variable domain (missing parts from reference TRBV5-5 and TRBJ2-5): DAGVTQSPTHLIKTRGQQVTLRCSPISGHKSVSWYQQVLGQGPQFIFQYYEKEERGRGNFPDRFSARQFPNYSSELNVNALLLGDSALYLCASSLAIGHRGQETQYFGPGTRLLVL.

This clone has only a few counts. This chain uses TRBV4-1 with TRBJ1-6, with a possible D match to TRBD1 (5 bases). Germline assignment: CDR1 MGHRA and CDR2 YSYEKL. The CDR3 consists of 16 residues. V shed 0 bases and J shed 5 bases, with 11 bases lying between them. The CDR3 DNA follows: TGCGCCAGCAGCCAAGATCCCAACAGGAATAATTCACCCCTCCACTTT. Its protein product is CASSQDPNRNNSPLHF.

The gene calls are TRBV6-2 or TRBV6-3 and TRBJ2-3; TRBD2 matches at 11 bases. Per germline, CDR1 MNHEY and CDR2 SVGEGT. CDR3 length equals 16 residues. V dropped 2 bases and J dropped 4; count of bases not matched to a gene: 5. The CDR3 sequence: CASSYPLAGGSDTQYF. CDR3 DNA: TGTGCCAGCAGTTACCCCCTAGCGGGAGGATCAGATACGCAGTATTTT.

This chain links TRBV7-9 with TRBJ2-6; tentative D call: TRBD1 (6 bases). This CDR3 is built from 16 residues. The V end lost 5 bases, the J end lost 2 bases, and 13 bases lay between the germline ends. Germline V gene lookup returns CDR1 SEHNR and CDR2 FQNEAQ (reference sequence). CDR3 protein: CASSGSGVTGANVLTF. CDR3 coding DNA: TGTGCCAGCAGCGGATCAGGGGTCACTGGGGCCAACGTCCTGACTTTC.

The CDR3 here is CASSSPRGGYYEQYF. In DNA form, the CDR3 reads TGTGCCAGCAGTTCCCCCCGGGGGGGGTACTACGAGCAGTACTTC. The V gene is TRBV27, the J gene TRBJ2-7; 8 bases map to TRBD2. The CDR3 runs 15 residues. Germline lookup yields CDR1 MNHEY and CDR2 SMNVEV (reference sequence). Trimming removed 4 bases from V and 3 bases from J; junction bases left unmatched: 8.

This chain connects TRBV7-9 to TRBJ1-4; maybe TRBD1 (6 bases). Trimming pared 0 bases from V and 2 bases from J, leaving 13 bases between. CDR1 and CDR2 from the germline V gene are SEHNR and FQNEAQ (reference sequence). CDR3 size: 17 residues. The CDR3 coding sequence is TGTGCCAGCAGCTTAGCCAAGGGGGTGACGACTAATGAAAAACTGTTTTTT. This encodes CASSLAKGVTTNEKLFF.

J is TRBJ2-5 and V is TRBV4-1; possibly TRBD1 for D (6 bases). This CDR3 is 15 amino acids long. The V gene's germline CDR1 is MGHRA and CDR2 YSYEKL. Trimming took off 1 base at V and 4 bases at J, with 13 bases between the two ends. CDR3 sequence (DNA): TGCGCCAGCAGCCAAGTCTGGGGGCTAGGAGAGACCCAGTACTTC. Translated: CASSQVWGLGETQYF.

The gene calls are TRBV3-1 (or the pseudogene TRBV3-2) and TRBJ2-7, with 9 bases fitting TRBD1. Germline CDR1 reads LGHDT; CDR2 reads YNNKEL (reference sequence). The CDR3 has 15 amino acids. V gave up 0 bases and J gave up 5 bases; unmatched junction bases: 5. This CDR3 reads CASSQDWGQGDEQYF. The CDR3 DNA is TGTGCCAGCAGCCAAGATTGGGGACAGGGAGACGAGCAGTACTTC.

The chain is built from TRBV24-1 and TRBJ2-5; D is possibly TRBD2 (6 bases). The V end was cut by 0 bases, the J end by 11 bases, with 9 bases between. The CDR3 runs 12 residues. CDR1 is KGHDR, CDR2 SFDVKD, per germline. DNA for the CDR3: TGTGCCACCAGTGATTTGGGGGGGACTCAGTACTTC. Its protein product is CATSDLGGTQYF.

The gene calls are TRBV13 and TRBJ2-1; 8 bases are shared with TRBD1. In germline, CDR1 is PRHDT, CDR2 FYEKMQ (reference sequence). The CDR3 runs 16 residues. The J segment lost 1 base and the V segment lost 5 bases, leaving 7 bases of the junction unmatched. The CDR3 sequence is CASSLNRGISYNEQFF. In DNA, the CDR3 is TGTGCCAGCAGCCTTAACAGGGGGATTTCCTACAATGAGCAGTTCTTC. The full variable domain, rest sourced from reference TRBV13 and TRBJ2-1, is AAGVIQSPRHLIKEKRETATLKCYPIPRHDTVYWYQQGPGQDPQFLISFYEKMQSDKGSIPDRFSAQQFSDYHSELNMSSLELGDSALYFCASSLNRGISYNEQFFGPGTRLTVL.